Given below is one T cell receptor (beta chain) in context. The data derive from a study of blood T cell repertoires in COVID-19. On the study more broadly: PBMCs, B-cell-depleted T cells, or T cells were the source of the cDNA or gDNA that made up the material.

This CDR3 has 14 residues. Trimming pared 4 bases from V and 8 bases from J, leaving 14 bases between. The germline CDR1 and CDR2 sequences are SGHAT and FQNNGV. Profiling relied on immunoSEQ multiplex PCR, and the TCRdb table lists in-frame clones only, not all of them. The sample carries around 130,000 clones, 70% to 90% recorded once. Input material: peripheral blood. The source of this sequence is a human donor in a cohort sampled during active COVID-19. The rearrangement uses TRBV11-2 and TRBJ1-4, with D uncertain. The CDR3 loop reads CASSSPGFREKLFF. CDR3 DNA sequence: TGTGCCAGCAGCTCCCCGGGGTTCAGAGAAAAACTGTTTTTT. Full variable domain (outside the CDR3, taken from reference TRBV11-2 and TRBJ1-4): EAGVAQSPRYKIIEKRQSVAFWCNPISGHATLYWYQQILGQGPKLLIQFQNNGVVDDSQLPKDRFSAERLKGVDSTLKIQPAKLEDSAVYLCASSSPGFREKLFFGSGTQLSVL.